The 28 T cell receptor beta chains below were found in one sample sequenced in a study of blood T cell repertoires in COVID-19. Libraries were prepared by immunoSEQ multiplex PCR; TCRdb keeps only in-frame clonotypes and omits some of them. This sample has about 200,000 clones, with roughly 91% found just once. Sample: peripheral blood. These receptors were taken from a man between 35 and 55 years old with active or convalescent COVID-19.

The J gene is TRBJ2-1, the V gene TRBV18; 13 bases line up with TRBD2. V lost 5 bases, J lost 6 bases, and 4 bases stayed unmatched. The CDR3 loop spans 15 amino acids. Germline-derived CDR1 and CDR2 are KGHSH and LQKENI. CDR3 amino acids: CASSSGTSGTNEQFF. CDR3 nucleotide sequence: TGTGCCAGCTCATCCGGGACTAGCGGGACCAATGAGCAGTTCTTC.

The CDR3 spells CAWGQAVNQPQHF. Here the CDR3 DNA reads TGTGCCTGGGGGCAGGCCGTCAATCAGCCCCAGCATTTT. This rearrangement joins TRBV30 to TRBJ1-5, with unresolved D. The V gene lost 5 bases and the J gene lost 3 bases, with 11 bases spanning the gap. Germline V lookup: CDR1 GTSNPN, CDR2 SVGIG (reference sequence). This CDR3 has 13 amino acids.

The chain has TRBV30 and TRBJ1-1, with D maybe TRBD1 (6 bases). Germline V CDR1 and CDR2: GTSNPN, SVGIG (reference sequence). The V and J ends lost 5 bases and 4 bases respectively, with 26 bases between them. The CDR3 totals 17 residues. In nucleotides, the CDR3 is TGTGCCTGGCAAGAAGGACAGCTCCTCTTTCAGGGCACTGAAGCTTTCTTT. This encodes CAWQEGQLLFQGTEAFF. Full variable domain (remainder filled in from reference TRBV30 and TRBJ1-1): SQTIHQWPATLVQPVGSPLSLECTVEGTSNPNLYWYRQAAGRGLQLLFYSVGIGQISSEVPQNLSASRPQDRQFILSSKKLLLSDSGFYLCAWQEGQLLFQGTEAFFGQGTRLTVV.

V usage is TRBV6-6 and J usage is TRBJ2-3; D is perhaps TRBD2 (7 bases). CDR1 and CDR2 (germline): MNHNY, SVGAGI (reference sequence). Trimming cost V 5 bases and J 3 bases, with 24 bases left between them. This CDR3 region has 18 residues. The CDR3 DNA is TGTGCCAGCAGTCCGAGGGGCCCCACCGGGGGGACAACAGATACGCAGTATTTT. Encoded protein: CASSPRGPTGGTTDTQYF.

This chain connects TRBV3-1 (or the pseudogene TRBV3-2) to TRBJ2-2, with 7 nucleotides matching TRBD1. The CDR3 loop spans 14 amino acids. Germline loops: CDR1 LGHDT, CDR2 YNNKEL (reference sequence). V gave up 3 bases and J gave up 6 bases; unmatched junction bases: 4. This CDR3 is CASSQPDRAGELFF. In DNA, the CDR3 is TGTGCCAGCAGCCAGCCCGACAGGGCCGGGGAGCTGTTTTTT.

The gene calls are TRBV5-1 and TRBJ1-1, with D maybe TRBD1 (6 bases). Germline V lookup: CDR1 SGHRS, CDR2 YFSETQ. The CDR3 sequence is 14 residues long. Trimming pared 3 bases from V and 5 bases from J, leaving 14 bases between. CDR3 in amino acids: CASSSSGEQTEAFF. The CDR3 DNA is TGCGCCAGCAGCTCCTCAGGGGAACAGACTGAAGCTTTCTTT.

The J gene is TRBJ2-7, the V gene TRBV7-9, with 9 bases aligning to TRBD1. Germline V gene sequence: CDR1 SEHNR, CDR2 FQNEAQ (reference sequence). The CDR3 contains 17 residues. Germline trimming cut 1 base from V and 3 bases from J; bases unmatched to any gene: 10. In DNA, the CDR3 is TGTGCCAGCAGCTTAGTCATTCTCAGGACAGGGGACTACGAGCAGTACTTC. This translates into CASSLVILRTGDYEQYF.

This chain joins TRBV7-2 and TRBJ2-2; 7 nucleotides match TRBD2. CDR3 size: 15 residues. Trimming at V came to 5 bases and at J to 1 base, leaving 4 bases not matched to a gene. The V gene's germline CDR1 is SGHTA and CDR2 FQGNSA. The CDR3 reads CASSLPGGNTGELFF. CDR3 DNA sequence: TGTGCCAGCAGCCTCCCGGGGGGGAACACCGGGGAGCTGTTTTTT.

The CDR3 nucleotides are TGTGCCAGCAGCCCGTGGCGGGACCCCTACGAGCAGTACTTC. Translated: CASSPWRDPYEQYF. The chain employs TRBV5-5 and TRBJ2-7, with D possibly being TRBD2 (6 bases). The germline gives CDR1 SGHKS, CDR2 YYEKEE (reference sequence). V shed 4 bases and J shed 2 bases, with 13 bases lying between them. The CDR3 loop spans 14 amino acids.

The chain combines TRBV27 with TRBJ1-1; D unclear. This CDR3 region has 13 residues. Germline CDR1 is MNHEY and CDR2 is SMNVEV (reference sequence). V lost 3 bases and J 1 base, leaving 6 bases between the germline ends. CDR3 in DNA: TGTGCCAGCAGTTTTGCGGCGAACACTGAAGCTTTCTTT. This sequence encodes CASSFAANTEAFF.

In this sample, this clone turned up a few times. The rearrangement links TRBV20-1 to TRBJ1-4, with TRBD1 as a possible D gene (5 bases). The CDR3 consists of 11 residues. CDR1 DFQATT and CDR2 SNEGSKA come from the germline V gene (reference sequence). The CDR3 nucleotides are TGCAGCAGACAGAGCAATGAAAAACTGTTTTTT. This codes for CSRQSNEKLFF.

The V gene is TRBV5-4, the J gene TRBJ2-7; D might be TRBD2 (5 bases). Germline assignment: CDR1 SGHNT and CDR2 YYREEE (reference sequence). V lost 0 bases and J lost 7, with 17 bases in between. The CDR3 sequence is 15 residues long. The CDR3 sequence is CASSLGIGEHREQYF. CDR3 bases: TGTGCCAGCAGCTTGGGTATCGGGGAGCATAGAGAGCAGTACTTC. The full variable domain, in which reference TRBV5-4 and TRBJ2-7 provide the parts outside the CDR3, is ETGVTQSPTHLIKTRGQQVTLRCSSQSGHNTVSWYQQALGQGPQFIFQYYREEENGRGNFPPRFSGLQFPNYSSELNVNALELDDSALYLCASSLGIGEHREQYFGPGTRLTVT.

The rearrangement joins TRBV11-3 to TRBJ2-1, with D perhaps TRBD2 (6 bases). CDR3 size: 17 residues. Germline-derived CDR1 and CDR2 are SGHNT and YENEEA. V was pared by 3 bases and J by 6 bases, with 21 bases between. The CDR3 DNA reads as TGTGCCAGCAGCTTTGAATCCGGAGGGCGTCGGCGCAATGAGCAGTTCTTC. Amino acids: CASSFESGGRRRNEQFF.

The chain links TRBV5-6 to TRBJ2-7; no definite D call. Germline CDR1 is SGHDT and CDR2 is YYEEEE. V dropped 7 bases and J dropped 5 bases, with 10 bases sitting between them. CDR3 size: 11 residues. The CDR3 region has the DNA TGTGCCAGCTCGTGGAGAAACGAGCAGTACTTC. Translation gives CASSWRNEQYF. The variable domain in full, with the rest retrieved from reference TRBV5-6 and TRBJ2-7, is DAGVTQSPTHLIKTRGQQVTLRCSPKSGHDTVSWYQQALGQGPQFIFQYYEEEERQRGNFPDRFSGHQFPNYSSELNVNALLLGDSALYLCASSWRNEQYFGPGTRLTVT.

This clone was detected only once. J is TRBJ1-2 and V is TRBV5-1; TRBD1 matches 7 bases. Germline trimming cut 4 bases from V and 8 bases from J; bases unmatched to any gene: 8. Germline CDR1 is SGHRS and CDR2 is YFSETQ. CDR3 size: 13 residues. CDR3 nucleotides: TGCGCCAGCAGCCCGGGACAGTCCGGGGGCTACACCTTC. Translation: CASSPGQSGGYTF. Filled out from reference TRBV5-1 and TRBJ1-2, the complete variable domain reads KAGVTQTPRYLIKTRGQQVTLSCSPISGHRSVSWYQQTPGQGLQFLFEYFSETQRNKGNFPGRFSGRQFSNSRSEMNVSTLELGDSALYLCASSPGQSGGYTFGSGTRLTVV.

This clone was counted between two and nine times. J is TRBJ1-5 and V is TRBV2; D is ambiguous. CDR3 length: 16 amino acids. In germline, CDR1 is SNHLY, CDR2 FYNNEI. With 2 bases removed from V and 3 bases from J, the gap between germline ends came to 14 bases. The CDR3 region has the DNA TGTGCCAGCAGTGAACAGGTTGGGTCAGTCAATCAGCCCCAGCATTTT. Its protein is CASSEQVGSVNQPQHF.

V is TRBV5-1 and J is TRBJ2-1; D may be TRBD2 (5 bases). Trimming pared 2 bases from V and 2 bases from J, leaving 11 bases between. The germline gives CDR1 SGHRS, CDR2 YFSETQ. The CDR3 consists of 15 residues. CDR3 in DNA: TGCGCCAGCAGCTTTAGCGAGGGCGCCTACAATGAGCAGTTCTTC. Residues: CASSFSEGAYNEQFF.

Note on this clone: In the same sample, other DNA sequences code for this CDR3. This chain connects TRBV5-6 to TRBJ2-5; D is possibly TRBD2 (6 bases). The CDR3 covers 13 residues. Germline V gene lookup returns CDR1 SGHDT and CDR2 YYEEEE. Trimming took off 4 bases at V and 0 bases at J, with 7 bases between the two ends. In DNA form, the CDR3 reads TGTGCCAGCAGCCGGGACTACCAAGAGACCCAGTACTTC. Protein sequence: CASSRDYQETQYF.

This chain uses TRBV18 with TRBJ1-3, with D perhaps matching TRBD1 (5 bases). V dropped 3 bases and J dropped 4 bases, with 19 bases sitting between them. Germline values: CDR1 KGHSH, CDR2 LQKENI. The CDR3 extends over 17 amino acids. CDR3 in amino acids: CASSPINQGGTGNTIYF. DNA of the CDR3: TGTGCCAGCTCACCCATCAACCAGGGTGGTACGGGAAACACCATATATTTT.

This clone was counted a single time. V gene TRBV19 combines with J gene TRBJ1-6; D gene uncertain. The CDR3 has 17 amino acids. Trimming took off 5 bases at V and 6 bases at J, with 20 bases between the two ends. CDR1 LNHDA and CDR2 SQIVND come from the germline V gene (reference sequence). The CDR3 here is CASSLVRPTTGNSPLHF. In DNA, the CDR3 is TGTGCCAGTAGTCTCGTGCGACCCACTACTGGTAATTCACCCCTCCACTTT.

The chain recombines TRBV5-1 with TRBJ1-2; 7 bases map to TRBD1. This CDR3 spans 14 amino acids. The V and J ends lost 3 bases and 6 bases, in that order; junction bases with no gene match: 8. Germline V CDR1 and CDR2: SGHRS, YFSETQ. Here the CDR3 reads CASSYRQGDNGYTF. CDR3 DNA: TGCGCCAGCAGCTACCGACAGGGCGACAATGGCTACACCTTC.

The V call is TRBV21-1, the J call TRBJ1-5; TRBD1 is the table's D call and was not checked against the DNA. TRBV21-1 is labeled a pseudogene. The CDR3 spans 17 residues. The CDR3 region has the DNA TGTGCCAGCAACTCGCTATTACAGGGGGCGTGCAATCAGCCCCAGCATTTT. Translated: CASNSLLQGACNQPQHF.

This chain joins TRBV12-5 and TRBJ1-1; D is uncertain. V was clipped by 5 bases and J by 8 bases, with 12 bases between them. CDR1 and CDR2 from the germline V gene are LGHNT and FRNRAP. The CDR3 runs 12 residues. The CDR3 loop is CASGPSGPEAFF. The CDR3 region has the DNA TGTGCTAGTGGTCCAAGCGGACCGGAAGCTTTCTTT.

CDR3 sequence reads: CASSSRTDEKLFF. CDR3 sequence (DNA): TGTGCCAGCAGCTCCCGTACGGATGAAAAACTGTTTTTT. The chain recombines TRBV7-9 with TRBJ1-4; D not certain. The CDR3 runs 13 residues. CDR1 is SEHNR and CDR2 is FQNEAQ in the germline V gene (reference sequence). V lost 4 bases, J lost 6 bases, and 9 bases lay in between.

This chain connects TRBV6-5 to TRBJ2-5, with D possibly being TRBD2 (5 bases). Trimming took 0 bases from V and 5 from J, leaving 7 bases between them. This CDR3 contains 13 residues. Germline values: CDR1 MNHEY, CDR2 SVGAGI. The CDR3 sequence: CASSYSLEETQYF. DNA of the CDR3: TGTGCCAGCAGTTACTCACTAGAGGAGACCCAGTACTTC.

The chain couples TRBV2 to TRBJ1-4, with D possibly being TRBD1 (6 bases). The CDR3 sequence is 12 residues long. In germline, CDR1 is SNHLY, CDR2 FYNNEI. V dropped 6 bases and J dropped 7 bases, with 9 bases sitting between them. This CDR3 is CASRGQSEKLFF. The DNA for the CDR3 is TGTGCCAGCAGGGGACAAAGTGAAAAACTGTTTTTT.

V and J are TRBV5-6 and TRBJ2-3; 8 bases are a match to TRBD2. This CDR3 spans 15 amino acids. The J segment lost 6 bases and the V segment lost 2 bases, leaving 8 bases of the junction unmatched. Germline lookup yields CDR1 SGHDT and CDR2 YYEEEE. CDR3 in DNA: TGTGCCAGCAGCTTACGGGGGGGCCAGGGTGATACGCAGTATTTT. Translating gives CASSLRGGQGDTQYF.

This chain uses TRBV30 with TRBJ2-7; D might be TRBD2 (5 bases). Germline CDR1 reads GTSNPN; CDR2 reads SVGIG (reference sequence). This CDR3 spans 14 amino acids. Trimming cost V 0 bases and J 2 bases, with 11 bases left between them. CDR3 sequence: CAWSVIGIPYEQYF. The CDR3 region has the DNA TGTGCCTGGAGTGTAATCGGGATCCCCTACGAGCAGTACTTC.